Presented here are 14 T cell receptor beta chains from one specimen sequenced in a study of OX40 agonist ivuxolimab in advanced cancers. TCRdb's copy holds only in-frame clones and misses some; the assay was immunoSEQ multiplex PCR. The sample lists some 28,000 clones, about 79% seen once, with about 15% in the top ten. This specimen was CD4+ or CD8+ T cells sorted from blood, taken in a trial of the OX40 agonist ivuxolimab. These receptors came from an adult with an advanced solid tumor such as melanoma, head and neck, liver or kidney cancer.

This chain connects TRBV7-9 to TRBJ2-7; 8 bases agree with TRBD1. Germline trimming cut 4 bases from V and 2 bases from J; bases unmatched to any gene: 4. The CDR3 consists of 14 residues. Per germline, CDR1 SEHNR and CDR2 FQNEAQ (reference sequence). The CDR3 DNA reads TGTGCCAGCAGCTCTGGACAGGGCCCCTACGAGCAGTACTTC. Its translation: CASSSGQGPYEQYF.

The J gene is TRBJ2-7, the V gene TRBV9; D is uncertain. This CDR3 comprises 14 residues. Germline V gene data show CDR1 as SGDLS and CDR2 as YYNGEE. V gave up 1 base and J gave up 0 bases, with 8 bases separating them. CDR3 region: CASSVTEISYEQYF. Written as DNA, the CDR3 is TGTGCCAGCAGCGTAACAGAAATCTCCTACGAGCAGTACTTC.

The rearrangement links TRBV4-1 to TRBJ1-5; TRBD1 aligns across 7 bases. Germline V gene sequence: CDR1 MGHRA, CDR2 YSYEKL. J lost 1 base, V lost 3 bases, and 6 bases had no gene match. The CDR3 extends over 16 amino acids. In DNA, the CDR3 is TGCGCCAGCAGCCACCTCTTGGGACAGAGCAATCAGCCCCAGCATTTT. Translation gives CASSHLLGQSNQPQHF.

V gene TRBV5-1 combines with J gene TRBJ1-1; D is uncertain. V was clipped by 3 bases and J by 6 bases, with 12 bases between them. CDR1 SGHRS and CDR2 YFSETQ come from the germline V gene. The CDR3 length is 13 residues. The CDR3 DNA follows: TGCGCCAGCAGCTCTAAGATTTCCCCTGAAGCTTTCTTT. It encodes CASSSKISPEAFF.

V gene TRBV7-9 combines with J gene TRBJ2-1, with D perhaps assigned TRBD1 or TRBD2 (5 bases each). V dropped 4 bases and J dropped 3 bases, with 19 bases sitting between them. Germline-derived CDR1 and CDR2 are SEHNR and FQNEAQ (reference sequence). The CDR3 is made up of 17 amino acids. CDR3 sequence: CASSSIWLGEFYNEQFF. The CDR3 DNA sequence: TGTGCCAGCAGCTCGATTTGGCTGGGGGAGTTCTACAATGAGCAGTTCTTC.

The chain employs TRBV18 and TRBJ2-7, with D perhaps matching TRBD1 (6 bases). The germline V gene has CDR1 KGHSH and CDR2 LQKENI. This CDR3 comprises 15 residues. Trimming removed 4 bases at V and 3 bases at J, with 16 bases between. As DNA, the CDR3 is TGTGCCAGCTCACGTGCCCCCGGACAGAACTACGAGCAGTACTTC. It codes for CASSRAPGQNYEQYF.

The V and J genes are TRBV2 and TRBJ2-3, with TRBD2 identical over 11 bases. The CDR3 has 14 residues. In germline, CDR1 is SNHLY, CDR2 FYNNEI. V shed 8 bases and J 3 bases; nucleotides not matched to a gene: 4. In nucleotides, the CDR3 is TGTGCCAGCTCTTCTAGCGGGGGGACAGATACGCAGTATTTT. Amino acids: CASSSSGGTDTQYF.

The rearrangement uses TRBV5-4 and TRBJ1-3; no clear D gene. Germline CDR1 SGHNT, CDR2 YYREEE (reference sequence). Trimming cost V 4 bases and J 4 bases, with 15 bases left between them. This CDR3 contains 15 residues. CDR3 DNA: TGTGCCAGCAGCCCGTCTGGGGAGTACGGAAACACCATATATTTT. It is translated as CASSPSGEYGNTIYF. Using reference TRBV5-4 and TRBJ1-3 for the parts outside the CDR3, the full variable domain is ETGVTQSPTHLIKTRGQQVTLRCSSQSGHNTVSWYQQALGQGPQFIFQYYREEENGRGNFPPRFSGLQFPNYSSELNVNALELDDSALYLCASSPSGEYGNTIYFGEGSWLTVV.

The rearrangement joins TRBV20-1 to TRBJ2-7, with D tentatively TRBD1 (7 bases). The CDR3 has 11 amino acids. The germline CDR1 and CDR2 sequences are DFQATT and SNEGSKA (reference sequence). V was shortened by 7 bases and J by 2 bases, with 9 bases between the two germline ends. CDR3 coding DNA: TGCAGTGGCGGGACAGCCTACGAGCAGTACTTC. This codes for CSGGTAYEQYF.

This rearrangement joins TRBV19 to TRBJ1-1; D is possibly TRBD1 (5 bases). There are 15 residues in the CDR3. Per germline, CDR1 LNHDA and CDR2 SQIVND (reference sequence). With 3 bases removed from V and 4 bases from J, the gap between germline ends came to 15 bases. The chain's CDR3 is CASSITGGGFTEAFF. CDR3 nucleotides: TGTGCCAGTAGTATTACGGGGGGAGGGTTCACTGAAGCTTTCTTT.

The V gene is TRBV6-4, the J gene TRBJ2-1, with D tentatively TRBD2 (6 bases). Deletions cut 7 bases from V and 9 bases from J, with 19 bases between. The germline CDR1 and CDR2 sequences are MRHNA and SNTAGT. The CDR3 runs 14 residues. CDR3 DNA sequence: TGTGCCAGCAACAACCTCGGGGGAGGTGGTGAGCAGTTCTTC. This codes for CASNNLGGGGEQFF.

This clone was observed a handful of times. V and J are TRBV30 and TRBJ1-1; no clear D. Trimming left V 2 bases short and J 5 bases short, with 12 bases between. Germline values: CDR1 GTSNPN, CDR2 SVGIG (reference sequence). This CDR3 has 13 amino acids. CDR3 loop: CAWSSQEYTEAFF. The CDR3 region has the DNA TGTGCCTGGAGTAGCCAGGAATATACTGAAGCTTTCTTT.

The V call is TRBV7-9, the J call TRBJ1-5, with D unclear. The germline V gene encodes CDR1 SEHNR and CDR2 FQNEAQ (reference sequence). With 7 bases removed from V and 3 bases from J, the gap between germline ends came to 16 bases. The CDR3 loop spans 15 amino acids. The CDR3 bases are TGTGCCAGCACCAGCGGGAATAGCCCCAATCAGCCCCAGCATTTT. Translating it yields CASTSGNSPNQPQHF.

The rearrangement uses TRBV19 and TRBJ2-2, with 11 bases lining up with TRBD2. The CDR3 is 16 amino acids. J gave up 4 bases and V 6 bases, and 7 bases lay outside the gene matches. Germline lookup yields CDR1 LNHDA and CDR2 SQIVND (reference sequence). As DNA, the CDR3 is TGTGCCAGTAGCCGTAGCGGGGGGGCGGTCACCGGGGAGCTGTTTTTT. Encoded protein: CASSRSGGAVTGELFF.